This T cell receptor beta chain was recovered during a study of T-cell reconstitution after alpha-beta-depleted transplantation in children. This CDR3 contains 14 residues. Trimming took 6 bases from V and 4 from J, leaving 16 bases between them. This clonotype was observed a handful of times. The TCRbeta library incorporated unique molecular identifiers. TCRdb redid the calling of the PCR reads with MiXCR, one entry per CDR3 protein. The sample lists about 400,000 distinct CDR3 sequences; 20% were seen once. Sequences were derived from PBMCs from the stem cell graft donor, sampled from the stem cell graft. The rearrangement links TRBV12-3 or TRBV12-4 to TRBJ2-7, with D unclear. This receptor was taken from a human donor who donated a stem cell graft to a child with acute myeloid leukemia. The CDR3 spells CASSNLHRPYEQYF. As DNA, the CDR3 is TGTGCCAGCAGCAACCTCCACCGACCTTACGAGCAGTACTTC.